This TCR beta chain was sequenced for a study of control samples from healthy donors and cancer patients. The repertoire was sequenced with immunoSEQ multiplex PCR; TCRdb's copy has only in-frame clones and lacks some. The repertoire holds 130,000 or so clones, with about 90% as singletons. This CDR3 region has 16 residues. Germline assignment: CDR1 SNHLY and CDR2 FYNNEI. V shed 2 bases, J shed 8 bases, and the junction held 8 bases outside the gene matches. This clonotype was obtained from a man aged 18 to 35 in good health. The sequencing sample was made of blood. V is TRBV2 and J is TRBJ2-4; TRBD2 aligns across 11 bases. CDR3 bases: TGTGCCAGCAGTGAAATGGCTAGCGGGGGGATGGACATTCAGTACTTC. This codes for CASSEMASGGMDIQYF.